This entry lists 16 T cell receptor beta chains sequenced from one sample in a study of PD-1 blockade in classical Hodgkin lymphoma. The protocol was immunoSEQ multiplex PCR, while the TCRdb copy is restricted to in-frame clones and leaves out a portion. The sample lists more than 15,000 clones, roughly 90% seen once, with around 3.9% in the top ten. Time point noted: newly diagnosed, previously untreated cHL patient sample. Sequenced material: peripheral blood mononuclear cells (PBMCs). These receptors all stem from a human donor with classical Hodgkin lymphoma.

As for this clone: A junction end diverges from the germline sequence, so it may reflect a read error. V is TRBV6-5 and J is TRBJ1-2; the match to TRBD1 covers 7 bases. The CDR3 runs 15 residues. Germline CDR1 is MNHEY and CDR2 is SVGAGI. CDR3 sequence reads: CASSKQGITKYGYTF. As DNA, the CDR3 is TGTGCCAGCAGTAAACAGGGGATCACTAAGTATGGCTACACCTTC.

The V gene is TRBV28, the J gene TRBJ2-7, with TRBD2 matching over 9 bases. V lost 4 bases to trimming and J lost 5 bases; unmatched junction nucleotides: 9. Germline-derived CDR1 and CDR2 are MDHEN and SYDVKM. The CDR3 is made up of 15 amino acids. CDR3 residues: CASSSLLAGSNEQYF. CDR3 nucleotide sequence: TGTGCCAGCAGTTCGTTACTAGCGGGCAGCAACGAGCAGTACTTC.

This sequence joins TRBV27 and TRBJ2-5; possibly TRBD1 for D (6 bases). In germline, CDR1 is MNHEY, CDR2 SMNVEV (reference sequence). V gave up 5 bases and J gave up 5 bases, with 21 bases separating them. This CDR3 spans 16 amino acids. CDR3 nucleotide sequence: TGTGCCAGCAGTCCACTCCGACAGGAGGTGGGGGAGACCCAGTACTTC. Its translation is CASSPLRQEVGETQYF.

The chain joins TRBV7-8 to TRBJ1-1; D might be TRBD1 (5 bases). The germline CDR1 and CDR2 sequences are SGHVS and FQNEAQ. The CDR3 has 13 amino acids. Trimming pared 8 bases from V and 0 bases from J, leaving 10 bases between. The chain's CDR3 is CASRGGMNTEAFF. The CDR3 DNA reads TGTGCCAGCCGTGGGGGGATGAACACTGAAGCTTTCTTT.

J is TRBJ1-2 and V is TRBV15, with a tentative D call TRBD1 (5 bases). Germline V gives CDR1 LNHNV, CDR2 YYDKDF (reference sequence). The CDR3 length is 15 residues. V dropped 0 bases and J dropped 5 bases, with 13 bases sitting between them. CDR3 sequence reads: CATSRERWGVYGYTF. CDR3 sequence (DNA): TGTGCCACCAGCAGAGAGAGGTGGGGGGTTTATGGCTACACCTTC.

This chain links TRBV7-6 with TRBJ2-3; 8 nucleotides align to TRBD1. V dropped 5 bases and J dropped 4; count of bases not matched to a gene: 8. Germline loops: CDR1 SGHVS, CDR2 FNYEAQ. The CDR3 loop spans 15 amino acids. This CDR3 reads CASSPGTGYADTQYF. In DNA form, the CDR3 reads TGTGCCAGCAGCCCCGGGACAGGATACGCAGATACGCAGTATTTT.

The chain uses TRBV7-2 and TRBJ1-3; D is undetermined. Germline loops: CDR1 SGHTA, CDR2 FQGNSA. This CDR3 has 15 residues. V was cut by 1 base and J by 3 bases, with 10 bases left in between. CDR3 DNA: TGTGCCAGCAGCTTAGGCCACGTGGGTGGAAACACCATATATTTT. Its translation is CASSLGHVGGNTIYF.

This sequence joins TRBV9 and TRBJ2-5, with 8 bases lining up with TRBD1. Looked up from germline, CDR1 is SGDLS and CDR2 is YYNGEE. The V and J ends lost 6 bases and 4 bases, in that order; junction bases with no gene match: 11. The CDR3 has 15 amino acids. The CDR3 loop is CASIGNRGSGETQYF. The CDR3 DNA is TGTGCCAGCATCGGAAACAGGGGGTCGGGAGAGACCCAGTACTTC.

In this sample, this clone turned up once. The chain employs TRBV5-1 and TRBJ2-3; TRBD2 matches at 8 bases. With V trimmed by 3 bases and J by 4 bases, 7 bases remained unmatched. Looked up from germline, CDR1 is SGHRS and CDR2 is YFSETQ. The CDR3 is 15 residues long. CDR3 amino acids: CASSSSGLVPDTQYF. In nucleotides, the CDR3 is TGCGCCAGCAGCTCATCGGGACTAGTTCCAGATACGCAGTATTTT.

The chain employs TRBV2 and TRBJ2-5, with a tentative D call TRBD1 (6 bases). The germline CDR1 and CDR2 sequences are SNHLY and FYNNEI. The CDR3 loop spans 14 amino acids. V lost 8 bases, J lost 5 bases, and 18 bases lay in between. CDR3 in DNA: TGTGCCAGCGCTCCGTCAGGGGTCACTGAGACCCAGTACTTC. Translation: CASAPSGVTETQYF.

V gene TRBV19 combines with J gene TRBJ2-2, with a weak D call TRBD2 (7 bases). The ends were cut back, 3 bases at V and 3 bases at J, with 17 bases in the middle. Germline V gives CDR1 LNHDA, CDR2 SQIVND (reference sequence). CDR3 size: 17 residues. CDR3 residues: CASSIVSGGEYTGELFF. The CDR3 nucleotides read TGTGCCAGTAGTATCGTTTCGGGGGGCGAGTACACCGGGGAGCTGTTTTTT.

This clone appeared a few times. This sequence joins TRBV5-6 and TRBJ2-7; TRBD1 agrees at 7 bases. Germline V gene sequence: CDR1 SGHDT, CDR2 YYEEEE. The CDR3 runs 13 residues. Germline trimming cut 4 bases from V and 4 bases from J; bases unmatched to any gene: 5. The CDR3 sequence is CASSRDRDYEQYF. CDR3 DNA: TGTGCCAGCAGCCGGGACAGAGATTACGAGCAGTACTTC.

The chain carries TRBV2 and TRBJ1-1; D unresolved. The V end lost 4 bases, the J end lost 11 bases, and 20 bases lay between the germline ends. This CDR3 region has 14 residues. Germline CDR1 and CDR2: SNHLY and FYNNEI. CDR3 coding DNA: TGTGCCAGCAGTGCAAGCCGGGCCCTAAAAGAGGCTTTCTTT. It specifies CASSASRALKEAFF. Filled out from reference TRBV2 and TRBJ1-1, the complete variable domain reads EPEVTQTPSHQVTQMGQEVILRCVPISNHLYFYWYRQILGQKVEFLVSFYNNEISEKSEIFDDQFSVERPDGSNFTLKIRSTKLEDSAMYFCASSASRALKEAFFGQGTRLTVV.

The genes are TRBV30 and TRBJ2-2; D is perhaps TRBD2 (6 bases). CDR3 size: 15 residues. Trimming took 2 bases from V and 1 from J, leaving 11 bases between them. Per the germline V gene, CDR1 is GTSNPN and CDR2 is SVGIG (reference sequence). The CDR3 spells CAWSRLAMNTGELFF. The CDR3 DNA reads TGTGCCTGGAGTCGGCTAGCGATGAACACCGGGGAGCTGTTTTTT.

The chain employs TRBV7-2 and TRBJ1-1; 10 positions agree with TRBD1. V was pared by 5 bases and J by 0 bases, with 3 bases of the junction left unmatched. The V gene's germline CDR1 is SGHTA and CDR2 FQGNSA. This CDR3 contains 15 residues. CDR3 DNA: TGTGCCAGCAGCCCGGGACAGGGGTTGAACACTGAAGCTTTCTTT. Encoded protein: CASSPGQGLNTEAFF.

This clone has just one count. The chain carries TRBV9 and TRBJ2-3; 10 bases match TRBD2. The CDR3 loop spans 19 amino acids. CDR1 is SGDLS and CDR2 is YYNGEE in the germline V gene. Germline trimming cut 0 bases from V and 0 bases from J; bases unmatched to any gene: 10. The CDR3: CASSVVAGGPVGSTDTQYF. The CDR3 bases are TGTGCCAGCAGCGTAGTAGCGGGAGGTCCCGTAGGTAGCACAGATACGCAGTATTTT.